Shown below are 30 T cell receptor beta chains from a single sample sequenced in a study of beta chain features in type 1 diabetes. Isolated RNA was reverse transcribed in full, so expressed TCRB transcripts were sequenced. This table comes from immunoSEQ multiplex PCR, and its TCRdb copy is limited to in-frame clones, with some not included. The sample has roughly 230,000 clones, 9.6% seen once. Specimen: naive CD4+ T cells from blood. These receptors all stem from a woman aged 18 to 35 in good health.

The sample holds a few counts of this clone. The chain uses TRBV7-6 and TRBJ1-4, with a weak D call TRBD1 (5 bases). The germline gives CDR1 SGHVS, CDR2 FNYEAQ. There are 14 residues in the CDR3. Trimming shortened V by 8 bases and J by 8 bases, and 18 bases separated the two germline ends. As DNA, the CDR3 is TGTGCCAGCGTGTCCGGGACTGCGGGGGAAAAACTGTTTTTT. Translated: CASVSGTAGEKLFF.

This clone was counted only a few times. The chain links TRBV15 to TRBJ2-7; the D is unclear. V lost 0 bases and J 0 bases, leaving 9 bases between the germline ends. The CDR3 has 15 residues. The V gene's germline CDR1 is LNHNV and CDR2 YYDKDF (reference sequence). CDR3 sequence reads: CATSRDPVSSYEQYF. Written as DNA, the CDR3 is TGTGCCACCAGCAGAGATCCCGTGAGCTCCTACGAGCAGTACTTC.

The rearrangement joins TRBV27 to TRBJ2-2, with D possibly matching TRBD2 (6 bases). This CDR3 comprises 17 residues. Trimming shortened V by 7 bases and J by 3 bases, and 21 bases separated the two germline ends. Germline assignment: CDR1 MNHEY and CDR2 SMNVEV (reference sequence). In DNA, the CDR3 is TGTGCCAGCACACTGGAAGCCGGGACTCACTACACCGGGGAGCTGTTTTTT. Its protein is CASTLEAGTHYTGELFF.

The CDR3 nucleotides read TGTGCCTGGAGTTACAGCTCCTACGAGCAGTACTTC. The encoded protein is CAWSYSSYEQYF. V usage is TRBV30 and J usage is TRBJ2-7; D gene unclear. V was cut by 2 bases and J by 0 bases, with 5 bases left in between. The CDR3 has 12 amino acids. CDR1 and CDR2 from the germline V gene are GTSNPN and SVGIG (reference sequence).

V is TRBV29-1 and J is TRBJ2-1; tentative D call: TRBD2 (5 bases). The CDR3 is 21 residues long. V lost 7 bases, J lost 0 bases, and 34 bases lay in between. Per the germline V gene, CDR1 is SQVTM and CDR2 is ANQGSEA. CDR3: CSASSAGGSAVGESSYNEQFF. Here the CDR3 DNA reads TGCAGCGCATCTTCGGCTGGTGGGAGCGCCGTGGGCGAGAGCTCCTACAATGAGCAGTTCTTC.

V is TRBV29-1 and J is TRBJ1-3, with D uncertain. Per germline, CDR1 SQVTM and CDR2 ANQGSEA. V lost 4 bases to trimming and J lost 0 bases, with 13 bases between them. This CDR3 region has 15 residues. The CDR3 is CSVAGDQSSGNTIYF. DNA of the CDR3: TGCAGCGTTGCGGGAGACCAGAGCTCTGGAAACACCATATATTTT.

J is TRBJ1-4 and V is TRBV11-2; D gene ambiguous. Trimming cost V 2 bases and J 8 bases, with 15 bases left between them. The CDR3 has 15 residues. Germline V gives CDR1 SGHAT, CDR2 FQNNGV. The CDR3 nucleotides are TGTGCCAGCAGCTTATTCCCGCAGGTCAGCGAAAAACTGTTTTTT. Amino acids: CASSLFPQVSEKLFF.

The CDR3 loop is CASSFGGKVYNEQFF. The CDR3, as DNA: TGTGCCAGCAGTTTCGGGGGAAAGGTATACAATGAGCAGTTCTTC. The chain is built from TRBV27 and TRBJ2-1, with a possible D match to TRBD2 (6 bases). The CDR3 length is 15 residues. Germline CDR1 MNHEY, CDR2 SMNVEV (reference sequence). Trimming took off 3 bases at V and 4 bases at J, with 13 bases between the two ends.

The chain carries TRBV5-6 and TRBJ1-1; D remains unclear. The CDR3 is 14 amino acids. Germline CDR1 and CDR2: SGHDT and YYEEEE. The V gene lost 2 bases and the J gene lost 1 base, with 9 bases spanning the gap. As DNA, the CDR3 is TGTGCCAGCAGCTTCGGGTCACCGAACACTGAAGCTTTCTTT. This encodes CASSFGSPNTEAFF.

This clone was detected a few times. The rearrangement joins TRBV9 to TRBJ1-4; maybe TRBD1 (6 bases). This CDR3 comprises 17 residues. With 3 bases removed from V and 2 bases from J, the gap between germline ends came to 17 bases. Per germline, CDR1 SGDLS and CDR2 YYNGEE. CDR3 bases: TGTGCCAGCAGCGCGCTTACAGGGATTGGGACTAATGAAAAACTGTTTTTT. Translation gives CASSALTGIGTNEKLFF.

A few counts support this clone. This chain connects TRBV9 to TRBJ2-7; TRBD2 agrees at 11 bases. The CDR3 is 14 amino acids. The germline V gene encodes CDR1 SGDLS and CDR2 YYNGEE. The ends lost 4 bases at V and 3 bases at J; junction bases unmatched: 3. CDR3 loop: CASSSGTSGYEQYF. In DNA form, the CDR3 reads TGTGCCAGCAGCTCCGGGACTAGCGGCTACGAGCAGTACTTC. The whole variable domain, filled in from reference TRBV9 and TRBJ2-7, reads DSGVTQTPKHLITATGQRVTLRCSPRSGDLSVYWYQQSLDQGLQFLIQYYNGEERAKGNILERFSAQQFPDLHSELNLSSLELGDSALYFCASSSGTSGYEQYFGPGTRLTVT.

The rearrangement links TRBV11-2 to TRBJ1-2, with 9 bases that match TRBD1. The trim removed 4 bases at V and 5 bases at J, leaving 20 bases unmatched. Germline CDR1 is SGHAT and CDR2 is FQNNGV. CDR3 length equals 19 residues. The CDR3, as DNA: TGTGCCAGCAGCTCCCTCCGGTTTACAGGGGGCGCGGTTCAATATGGCTACACCTTC. Its translation is CASSSLRFTGGAVQYGYTF.

The chain couples TRBV5-1 to TRBJ2-1, with TRBD1 matching over 11 bases. In germline, CDR1 is SGHRS, CDR2 YFSETQ. This CDR3 is 16 amino acids long. The ends lost 4 bases at V and 6 bases at J; junction bases unmatched: 9. The CDR3 DNA reads as TGCGCCAGCAGCCGGGCCGGGACAGGGGGTGTCAATGAGCAGTTCTTC. Residues: CASSRAGTGGVNEQFF.

This clone came up a few times. V is TRBV14 and J is TRBJ1-4; D is uncertain. Trimming cost V 2 bases and J 6 bases, with 10 bases left between them. Germline CDR1 is SGHDN and CDR2 is FVKESK. The CDR3 totals 14 residues. The CDR3 spells CASSQWESDEKLFF. The DNA for the CDR3 is TGTGCCAGCAGCCAATGGGAGTCCGATGAAAAACTGTTTTTT.

A few counts support this clone. This chain connects TRBV7-9 to TRBJ1-2; no clear D. Germline V lookup: CDR1 SEHNR, CDR2 FQNEAQ (reference sequence). This CDR3 is 15 amino acids long. Trimming removed 2 bases at V and 4 bases at J, with 14 bases between. CDR3 sequence (DNA): TGTGCCAGCAGCTTATGGAGGGCTGGCCCCTATGGCTACACCTTC. The encoded protein is CASSLWRAGPYGYTF. Full variable domain (remainder filled in from reference TRBV7-9 and TRBJ1-2): DTGVSQNPRHKITKRGQNVTFRCDPISEHNRLYWYRQTLGQGPEFLTYFQNEAQLEKSRLLSDRFSAERPKGSFSTLEIQRTEQGDSAMYLCASSLWRAGPYGYTFGSGTRLTVV.

V gene TRBV5-4 combines with J gene TRBJ1-2; no reliable D call. The CDR3 covers 15 residues. Per the germline V gene, CDR1 is SGHNT and CDR2 is YYREEE (reference sequence). V lost 0 bases, J lost 4 bases, and 13 bases lay in between. For the CDR3, the DNA is TGTGCCAGCAGCTTGGGATTGGGCACGCTCTATGGCTACACCTTC. The encoded protein is CASSLGLGTLYGYTF.

The chain employs TRBV9 and TRBJ2-2, with D maybe TRBD1 (5 bases). The germline CDR1 and CDR2 sequences are SGDLS and YYNGEE. The CDR3 sequence is 15 residues long. V was shortened by 0 bases and J by 4 bases, with 10 bases between the two germline ends. The CDR3 bases are TGTGCCAGCAGCGTAGTCCAGGGCATCACCGGGGAGCTGTTTTTT. Translating it yields CASSVVQGITGELFF. The entire variable domain, with the rest obtained from reference TRBV9 and TRBJ2-2, is as follows: DSGVTQTPKHLITATGQRVTLRCSPRSGDLSVYWYQQSLDQGLQFLIQYYNGEERAKGNILERFSAQQFPDLHSELNLSSLELGDSALYFCASSVVQGITGELFFGEGSRLTVL.

The chain uses TRBV4-1 and TRBJ1-2; possibly TRBD1 for D (5 bases). Trimming took off 1 base at V and 4 bases at J, with 10 bases between the two ends. This CDR3 is built from 14 residues. CDR1 and CDR2 from the germline V gene are MGHRA and YSYEKL. The CDR3 spells CASSQVDTTYGYTF. The DNA for the CDR3 is TGCGCCAGCAGCCAAGTGGACACCACCTATGGCTACACCTTC.

V is TRBV14 and J is TRBJ2-7, with D perhaps TRBD2 (5 bases). Between the trimmed V and J ends, which lost 1 base and 4 bases, there was a span of 14 bases. This CDR3 spans 15 amino acids. Germline CDR1 reads SGHDN; CDR2 reads FVKESK. Written as DNA, the CDR3 is TGTGCCAGCAGCCAAGCCCCATTGGGAGTGTACGAGCAGTACTTC. This sequence encodes CASSQAPLGVYEQYF.

This clone was seen a handful of times. The chain recombines TRBV7-3 with TRBJ1-6; 8 nucleotides line up with TRBD1. The CDR3 contains 15 residues. CDR1 is SGHTA, CDR2 FQGTGA, per germline. V gave up 5 bases and J gave up 5 bases; unmatched junction bases: 5. DNA of the CDR3: TGTGCCAGCAGCGCGGACAGGGAAGATAATTCACCCCTCCACTTT. It is translated as CASSADREDNSPLHF.

The rearrangement uses TRBV25-1 and TRBJ2-1; 10 positions match TRBD1. Trimming took 3 bases from V and 5 from J; bases not matched to a gene: 4. This CDR3 has 15 residues. The germline CDR1 and CDR2 sequences are MGHDK and SYGVNS. CDR3 in DNA: TGTGCCAGCAGTGAGACAGGGGGCGGCCACAATGAGCAGTTCTTC. The encoded protein is CASSETGGGHNEQFF.

This clone has more than one count but fewer than ten. CDR3 sequence: CASSSNPTQYF. In DNA, the CDR3 is TGTGCCAGCAGTTCTAACCCGACCCAGTACTTC. The chain joins TRBV7-9 to TRBJ2-5; D unclear. The CDR3 is made up of 11 amino acids. The V end was cut by 6 bases, the J end by 7 bases, with 9 bases between. CDR1 and CDR2 from the germline V gene are SEHNR and FQNEAQ (reference sequence). Supplemented by reference TRBV7-9 and TRBJ2-5, the full variable domain reads DTGVSQNPRHKITKRGQNVTFRCDPISEHNRLYWYRQTLGQGPEFLTYFQNEAQLEKSRLLSDRFSAERPKGSFSTLEIQRTEQGDSAMYLCASSSNPTQYFGPGTRLLVL.

This clone has only a few counts. The chain combines TRBV5-4 with TRBJ1-2; 12 positions agree with TRBD1. From germline, CDR1 is SGHNT and CDR2 YYREEE (reference sequence). The ends lost 1 base at V and 8 bases at J; junction bases unmatched: 6. This CDR3 is 15 amino acids long. The CDR3 spells CASSLPGQGAGGYTF. The CDR3 region has the DNA TGTGCCAGCAGCTTGCCGGGACAGGGGGCAGGAGGCTACACCTTC.

This clone was found a few times. CDR3 DNA sequence: TGTGCCAGCAGTGAAGACTGGAACACTGAAGCTTTCTTT. This translates into CASSEDWNTEAFF. The V call is TRBV2, the J call TRBJ1-1, with unresolved D. This CDR3 has 13 residues. Germline V CDR1 and CDR2: SNHLY, FYNNEI. Trimming pared 1 base from V and 1 base from J, leaving 4 bases between.

CDR3 nucleotide sequence: TGCAGCGTTCCTAGACAGGGGGCTATGGAGACCCAGTACTTC. It codes for CSVPRQGAMETQYF. This sequence joins TRBV29-1 and TRBJ2-5; 10 bases are shared with TRBD1. Germline loops: CDR1 SQVTM, CDR2 ANQGSEA. The V gene end was trimmed by 5 bases and the J gene end by 5 bases; junction bases not matched to a gene: 8. This CDR3 is built from 14 residues.

This chain connects TRBV6-6 to TRBJ2-1; TRBD1 matches 10 bases. Germline trimming cut 6 bases from V and 7 bases from J; bases unmatched to any gene: 9. The CDR3 is made up of 15 amino acids. Looked up from germline, CDR1 is MNHNY and CDR2 is SVGAGI (reference sequence). CDR3 protein: CASSLDRGRGNEQFF. DNA for the CDR3: TGTGCCAGCAGCCTAGACAGGGGGCGCGGGAATGAGCAGTTCTTC.

This clone came up a few times. V gene TRBV5-4 combines with J gene TRBJ1-2; tentative D call: TRBD1 (5 bases). The CDR3 covers 17 residues. Between the trimmed V and J ends, which lost 3 bases and 2 bases, there was a span of 20 bases. Germline V lookup: CDR1 SGHNT, CDR2 YYREEE (reference sequence). The DNA for the CDR3 is TGTGCCAGCAGCTCTAAGACATCTTCCTGGGGCAACTATGGCTACACCTTC. Its protein is CASSSKTSSWGNYGYTF. Filled out from reference TRBV5-4 and TRBJ1-2, the complete variable domain reads ETGVTQSPTHLIKTRGQQVTLRCSSQSGHNTVSWYQQALGQGPQFIFQYYREEENGRGNFPPRFSGLQFPNYSSELNVNALELDDSALYLCASSSKTSSWGNYGYTFGSGTRLTVV.

A few counts support this clone. This chain joins TRBV11-2 and TRBJ2-1, with TRBD2 matching over 11 bases. V trimming: 3 bases; J trimming: 2 bases; junction bases outside the gene matches: 6. Looked up from germline, CDR1 is SGHAT and CDR2 is FQNNGV. CDR3 length equals 17 residues. The CDR3 sequence is CASSFTASGGPYNEQFF. For the CDR3, the DNA is TGTGCCAGCAGCTTCACCGCTAGCGGGGGGCCCTACAATGAGCAGTTCTTC.

The chain has TRBV2 and TRBJ1-1, with a tentative D call TRBD1 (5 bases). CDR3 size: 15 residues. The V gene's germline CDR1 is SNHLY and CDR2 FYNNEI. V was clipped by 3 bases and J by 1 base, with 12 bases between them. CDR3 DNA sequence: TGTGCCAGCAGTGAGCAGGGATGGGGGAACACTGAAGCTTTCTTT. Encoded protein: CASSEQGWGNTEAFF.

The chain recombines TRBV6-5 with TRBJ2-5; no clear D gene. V lost 7 bases and J lost 2, with 8 bases in between. The CDR3 loop spans 12 amino acids. The germline V gene encodes CDR1 MNHEY and CDR2 SVGAGI. CDR3 residues: CASTSPQETQYF. In DNA form, the CDR3 reads TGTGCCAGCACCAGTCCTCAAGAGACCCAGTACTTC.